The rows below give T cell receptor beta chains drawn from one sample of a study of shared clonotypes between healthy human individuals. Assay: immunoSEQ multiplex PCR; the TCRdb copy retains only in-frame clones and omits some. Among under 2,500,000 clones, approximately 94% were seen once, and the ten largest hold roughly 0.13%. Source material: naive CD4+ T cells sorted from blood. Receptors originate from a man between 18 and 29 years old in good health. The CDR3 runs from the conserved cysteine through the conserved F or W. Each record gives: CDR3 length, D gene, clone size, V gene, J gene, CDR3 protein, CDR3 DNA. D genes are given only for firm matches. Size is omitted from some rows. Given values are once, few, many or a class for expanded clones.

>13|TRBD2|-|TRBV7-2|TRBJ2-7
CASSSSGSYEQYF
TGTGCCAGCAGCTCAAGCGGGAGTTACGAGCAGTACTTC
>13|-|few|TRBV11-2|TRBJ2-7
CASSSGSSYEQYF
TGTGCCAGCAGCTCGGGGAGCTCCTACGAGCAGTACTTC
>15|-|-|TRBV9|TRBJ1-2
CASSVDSRGVGGYTF
TGTGCCAGCAGCGTAGATTCACGGGGAGTAGGAGGCTACACCTTC
>13|-|-|TRBV7-2|TRBJ2-7
CASSGGQSYEQYF
TGTGCCAGCAGTGGGGGCCAAAGTTACGAGCAGTACTTC
>14|-|-|TRBV11-2|TRBJ2-3
CASSFGQGGDTQYF
TGTGCCAGCAGCTTTGGGCAAGGCGGAGATACGCAGTATTTT
>12|TRBD1|few|TRBV29-1|TRBJ2-7
CSVTGATYEQYF
TGCAGCGTGACAGGGGCCACCTACGAGCAGTACTTC
>17|TRBD1|-|TRBV19|TRBJ1-5
CASSVSPPGQGNQPQHF
TGTGCCAGTAGTGTATCGCCGCCGGGACAGGGGAATCAGCCCCAGCATTTT
>16|TRBD1|-|TRBV5-1|TRBJ1-6
CASSLAETGPTSPLHF
TGCGCCAGCAGCTTGGCCGAGACAGGGCCAACTTCACCCCTCCACTTT
>15|TRBD1|once|TRBV7-2|TRBJ1-4
CASSAQGANNEKLFF
TGTGCCAGCAGCGCCCAGGGGGCGAATAATGAAAAACTGTTTTTT
>13|-|-|TRBV19|TRBJ1-6
CASRELLNSPLHF
TGTGCCAGTAGGGAGCTTCTGAATTCACCCCTCCACTTT
>13|-|once|TRBV5-1|TRBJ2-7
CASSLRGTYEQYF
TGCGCCAGCAGCTTGCGGGGTACCTACGAGCAGTACTTC
>15|TRBD1|-|TRBV6-1|TRBJ1-4
CASSAGGTGGEKLFF
TGTGCCAGCAGTGCTGGAGGGACAGGGGGTGAAAAACTGTTTTTT
>16|TRBD1|-|TRBV2|TRBJ2-2
CASSPEGTGKVGELFF
TGTGCCAGCAGCCCTGAAGGGACAGGGAAAGTCGGGGAGCTGTTTTTT
>15|TRBD1|once|TRBV5-1|TRBJ1-5
CASSLSGQAYQPQHF
TGCGCCAGCAGCTTAAGTGGACAGGCTTATCAGCCCCAGCATTTT
>19|TRBD1|-|TRBV7-3|TRBJ2-7
CASSSPLGQGAIRFYEQYF
TGTGCCAGCAGCTCTCCCCTCGGACAGGGGGCTATCAGATTCTACGAGCAGTACTTC
>13|-|-|TRBV13|TRBJ1-1
CASSSGPPGEAFF
TGTGCCAGCAGCTCGGGTCCTCCCGGTGAAGCTTTCTTT
>17|-|-|TRBV18|TRBJ1-5
CASSQTQGVESNQPQHF
TGTGCCAGCTCACAGACACAGGGCGTTGAAAGCAATCAGCCCCAGCATTTT
>14|-|-|TRBV2|TRBJ1-2
CASSVDSVKGGYTF
TGTGCCAGCAGTGTTGACAGTGTTAAAGGTGGCTACACCTTC
>15|-|-|TRBV30|TRBJ1-6
CAWTSPRTNNSPLHF
TGTGCCTGGACCTCCCCCCGAACTAATAATTCACCCCTCCACTTT
>15|-|once|TRBV6-6|TRBJ1-2
CASSYSQGSNYGYTF
TGTGCCAGCAGTTACTCTCAAGGCAGCAACTATGGCTACACCTTC
>16|TRBD2|-|TRBV4-1|TRBJ2-2
CASSRVAGGDTGELFF
TGCGCCAGCAGCCGGGTAGCGGGGGGAGACACCGGGGAGCTGTTTTTT
>13|-|-|TRBV29-1|TRBJ1-2
CSVEGEGVYGYTF
TGCAGCGTTGAAGGGGAAGGTGTATATGGCTACACCTTC
>17|-|-|TRBV18|TRBJ2-2
CASSPLFGSPNTGELFF
TGTGCCAGCTCCCCGCTCTTCGGCAGCCCGAACACCGGGGAGCTGTTTTTT
>15|-|once|TRBV30|TRBJ1-4
CAWTHGFKLNEKLFF
TGTGCCTGGACCCACGGGTTCAAGCTTAATGAAAAACTGTTTTTT
>15|-|-|TRBV25-1|TRBJ2-7
CASSDGTKRGNEQYF
TGTGCCAGCAGTGATGGGACAAAGAGGGGGAACGAGCAGTACTTC
>14|-|-|TRBV4-1|TRBJ1-1
CASSQRHRDTEAFF
TGCGCCAGCAGCCAAAGACATCGAGACACTGAAGCTTTCTTT
>15|-|-|TRBV11-2|TRBJ2-7
CASSLERPTTYEQYF
TGTGCCAGCAGCTTAGAACGTCCGACCACCTACGAGCAGTACTTC
>16|-|-|TRBV9|TRBJ1-2
CASTRTKGRGHYGYTF
TGTGCCAGCACCAGAACCAAGGGGCGGGGCCACTATGGCTACACCTTC
>15|-|once|TRBV6-5|TRBJ1-2
CASSYSGTQKGGYTF
TGTGCCAGCAGTTACTCTGGGACGCAAAAAGGTGGCTACACCTTC
>13|-|-|TRBV29-1|TRBJ1-1
CSVGPDANTEAFF
TGCAGCGTTGGGCCCGATGCGAACACTGAAGCTTTCTTT
>15|TRBD1|-|TRBV6-5|TRBJ1-2
CASSSQGGGVSGYTF
TGTGCCAGCAGTTCCCAAGGAGGGGGCGTGAGTGGCTACACCTTC
>15|-|-|TRBV6-1|TRBJ2-1
CASTIGDFPQGEQFF
TGTGCCAGCACCATCGGAGACTTTCCTCAGGGTGAGCAGTTCTTC
>15|-|once|TRBV7-9|TRBJ1-1
CASRTSTGGNTEAFF
TGTGCCAGCAGGACCTCGACAGGTGGTAACACTGAAGCTTTCTTT
>14|-|-|TRBV10-3|TRBJ2-7
CAISESGLPYEQYF
TGTGCCATCAGTGAGTCTGGGTTACCCTACGAGCAGTACTTC
>16|TRBD1|once|TRBV7-9|TRBJ2-7
CASSPTDRGKSYEQYF
TGTGCCAGCAGCCCTACTGACAGGGGTAAGAGCTACGAGCAGTACTTC
>17|TRBD1|-|TRBV16|TRBJ1-1
CASSQIFFRDRDTEAFF
TGTGCCAGCAGCCAGATTTTTTTCCGGGACAGGGACACTGAAGCTTTCTTT
>14|-|-|TRBV5-1|TRBJ2-7
CASSWRTVPYEQYF
TGCGCCAGCAGCTGGAGGACAGTACCCTACGAGCAGTACTTC
>15|-|-|TRBV9|TRBJ2-7
CASSVGSGLTYEQYF
TGTGCCAGCAGCGTAGGTTCGGGACTCACCTACGAGCAGTACTTC
>13|-|-|TRBV18|TRBJ1-2
CASSLQGAYGYTF
TGTGCCAGCTCACTACAGGGAGCCTATGGCTACACCTTC
>15|TRBD1|once|TRBV18|TRBJ2-7
CASSVTGDIGYEQYF
TGTGCCAGCTCCGTGACAGGGGATATCGGCTACGAGCAGTACTTC
>11|TRBD2|-|TRBV20-1|TRBJ2-5
CGVAGEETQYF
TGCGGGGTAGCGGGGGAAGAGACCCAGTACTTC
>16|TRBD1|-|TRBV5-6|TRBJ1-6
CASSLGQGQRDSPLHF
TGTGCCAGCAGCTTGGGTCAGGGACAGAGGGATTCACCCCTCCACTTT
>15|-|-|TRBV6-5|TRBJ1-1
CASSYSSLTNTEAFF
TGTGCCAGCAGTTACTCCTCTCTCACGAACACTGAAGCTTTCTTT
>14|-|once|TRBV6-5|TRBJ2-3
CASSYSSRTDTQYF
TGTGCCAGCAGTTACTCGAGCCGCACAGATACGCAGTATTTT
>15|-|-|TRBV1|TRBJ2-3
CTSKGSRQLTDTQYF
TGCACCAGCAAAGGCAGCAGGCAACTCACAGATACGCAGTATTTT
>15|-|-|TRBV19|TRBJ2-1
CASSPSSGSYNEQFF
TGTGCCAGTAGTCCCTCCAGCGGGTCCTACAATGAGCAGTTCTTC
>13|-|-|TRBV6-5|TRBJ1-5
CASSLGYDQPQHF
TGTGCCAGCAGTTTGGGGTACGATCAGCCCCAGCATTTT
>14|-|-|TRBV5-8|TRBJ2-3
CASTGGSRTDTQYF
TGTGCCAGCACTGGAGGTAGTCGCACAGATACGCAGTATTTT
>14|TRBD1|-|TRBV29-1|TRBJ1-4
CSVAGTGTGEKLFF
TGCAGCGTGGCTGGGACAGGGACGGGTGAAAAACTGTTTTTT
>14|-|-|TRBV10-3|TRBJ1-1
CASQKGSPNTEAFF
TGTGCCAGCCAAAAGGGGAGCCCGAACACTGAAGCTTTCTTT
>16|TRBD1|-|TRBV14|TRBJ1-3
CASSSWTGGSGNTIYF
TGTGCCAGCAGCTCTTGGACAGGGGGCTCTGGAAACACCATATATTTT
>14|-|-|TRBV6-5|TRBJ1-1
CASRTGLLNTEAFF
TGTGCCAGCAGGACAGGACTTCTGAACACTGAAGCTTTCTTT
>13|-|-|TRBV9|TRBJ1-1
CASSVMLNTEAFF
TGTGCCAGCAGCGTAATGCTGAACACTGAAGCTTTCTTT
>17|-|once|TRBV18|TRBJ1-3
CASSPSRPGSSGNTIYF
TGTGCCAGCTCACCCTCTCGGCCAGGGAGCTCTGGAAACACCATATATTTT